One sample yielded the 10 T cell receptor beta chains listed below, sequenced in a study of T cell clonotyping in hematopoietic cell transplantation. Regarding time point: recipient sample about 28 days before transplant, after cytoreduction. Clones were read by immunoSEQ multiplex PCR, and TCRdb kept only the in-frame ones, dropping some. The top ten hold about a sixth of the sample, which has 15,000 to 20,000 clones, around three quarters seen once. The sequenced sample was peripheral blood mononuclear cells, obtained before stem cell transplant. Receptor source: a man between 60 and 70 years old with acute myeloid leukemia. Some clones in this sample may be carry-over from other donors' samples.

The chain employs TRBV19 and TRBJ2-7, with TRBD2 matching over 7 bases. The V and J ends lost 9 bases and 5 bases, in that order; junction bases with no gene match: 4. The CDR3 runs to 11 residues. The V gene's germline CDR1 is LNHDA and CDR2 SQIVND (reference sequence). The CDR3 nucleotides are TGTGCCAGCCGGGACTACAACGAGCAGTACTTC. It specifies CASRDYNEQYF.

This clone is a singleton in its sample. J is TRBJ2-7 and V is TRBV9, with D uncertain. CDR1 is SGDLS and CDR2 is YYNGEE in the germline V gene. Trimming pared 5 bases from V and 0 bases from J, leaving 9 bases between. This CDR3 is 13 amino acids long. In DNA form, the CDR3 reads TGTGCCAGCAGTGGCCCCAGCTCCTACGAGCAGTACTTC. Amino acid sequence: CASSGPSSYEQYF.

This chain links TRBV6-1 with TRBJ1-2; TRBD1 might be the D (6 bases). The V end was cut by 0 bases, the J end by 3 bases, with 17 bases between. CDR3 length: 17 residues. Germline V gene sequence: CDR1 MNHNS, CDR2 SASEGT. This chain's CDR3 is CASSEALRPGGYYGYTF. For the CDR3, the DNA is TGTGCCAGCAGTGAAGCGCTTCGCCCCGGGGGCTACTATGGCTACACCTTC.

This clone showed up just once. V is TRBV5-4 and J is TRBJ2-1; D remains unclear. This CDR3 contains 11 residues. V lost 2 bases and J 6 bases, leaving 3 bases between the germline ends. CDR1 and CDR2 (germline): SGHNT, YYREEE (reference sequence). The CDR3 DNA follows: TGTGCCAGCAGCTTTCTCAATGAGCAGTTCTTC. Translating gives CASSFLNEQFF.

In nucleotides, the CDR3 is TGTGCCAGCAGAGGGGAAAGGGGTGGTCGAGAGACCCAGTACTTC. The encoded protein is CASRGERGGRETQYF. The chain carries TRBV27 and TRBJ2-5; D might be TRBD1 (5 bases). Germline values: CDR1 MNHEY, CDR2 SMNVEV (reference sequence). CDR3 length: 15 residues. The V gene lost 6 bases and the J gene lost 4 bases, with 18 bases spanning the gap.

V is TRBV5-4 and J is TRBJ2-2; D may be TRBD2 (7 bases). The CDR3 loop spans 17 amino acids. With 4 bases removed from V and 2 bases from J, the gap between germline ends came to 18 bases. Germline V gene sequence: CDR1 SGHNT, CDR2 YYREEE (reference sequence). In DNA form, the CDR3 reads TGTGCCAGCAGCCAACCCTTAGGGGGGGGAAACACCGGGGAGCTGTTTTTT. It encodes CASSQPLGGGNTGELFF. Using reference TRBV5-4 and TRBJ2-2 for the parts outside the CDR3, the full variable domain is ETGVTQSPTHLIKTRGQQVTLRCSSQSGHNTVSWYQQALGQGPQFIFQYYREEENGRGNFPPRFSGLQFPNYSSELNVNALELDDSALYLCASSQPLGGGNTGELFFGEGSRLTVL.

This chain uses TRBV7-9 with TRBJ1-1; D is unresolved. The CDR3 totals 13 residues. Trimming took off 5 bases at V and 5 bases at J, with 12 bases between the two ends. CDR1 is SEHNR and CDR2 is FQNEAQ in the germline V gene (reference sequence). The CDR3 DNA reads TGTGCCAGCAGCCAAATGGTAGGGACTGAAGCTTTCTTT. It specifies CASSQMVGTEAFF.

CDR3 residues: CASSFPSTSGEETQYF. DNA of the CDR3: TGTGCCAGCAGTTTCCCCTCGACTAGCGGAGAAGAGACCCAGTACTTC. V usage is TRBV6-5 and J usage is TRBJ2-5; 9 bases line up with TRBD2. The CDR3 has 16 residues. Trimming cost V 4 bases and J 3 bases; bases outside gene matches: 9. Germline V gene sequence: CDR1 MNHEY, CDR2 SVGAGI.

The chain has TRBV13 and TRBJ2-3; 9 bases map to TRBD2. This CDR3 spans 16 amino acids. CDR1 and CDR2 from the germline V gene are PRHDT and FYEKMQ (reference sequence). V was pared by 0 bases and J by 2 bases, with 3 bases of the junction left unmatched. Written as DNA, the CDR3 is TGTGCCAGCAGCTTAGGCCTAGCGGGGTCCACAGATACGCAGTATTTT. Translating it yields CASSLGLAGSTDTQYF.

This chain uses TRBV5-1 with TRBJ2-1; 8 bases align to TRBD2. Losses at the gene ends were 4 bases for V and 1 base for J; bases not matched to a gene: 10. Germline V lookup: CDR1 SGHRS, CDR2 YFSETQ. The CDR3 covers 17 residues. The CDR3 DNA sequence: TGCGCCAGCAGCCCTACACTAACTAGCGGATCCTACAATGAGCAGTTCTTC. The encoded protein is CASSPTLTSGSYNEQFF.